The clone carrying this T cell receptor (beta chain) was counted many times. Unique molecular identifiers were included in an RNA-based 3' RACE TCR library. TCRdb reanalysed the 3' RACE reads using MiXCR and keeps one entry per CDR3 protein. The sample includes about 89,000 distinct CDR3 sequences, about 6.9% of them seen just once. The source of the sample is a study of HIV-infected children after antiretroviral therapy interruption. The CDR3 is 17 amino acids. Per the germline V gene, CDR1 is MNHNY and CDR2 is SVGAGI (reference sequence). Losses at the gene ends were 6 bases for V and 2 bases for J; bases not matched to a gene: 10. Treatment noted: PENTA 11 planned treatment interruption arm or continuous ART arm.

The material was CD45RA+ CD4+ T cells from PBMCs, pooled from several time points, obtained from a donor given antiretroviral therapy, either interrupted or continuous. Subset indicated: naive CD4+ CD45RA+ CD45RO- T cells. The genes are TRBV6-6 and TRBJ1-4; the match to TRBD1 covers 9 bases. The source is a pool of human donors with HIV. CDR3 amino acids: CASRQLPQGATNEKLFF. For the CDR3, the DNA is TGTGCCAGCAGACAATTACCACAGGGGGCCACTAATGAAAAACTGTTTTTT.